The sequence of this T cell receptor beta chain was determined in a study of T-cell reconstitution after alpha-beta-depleted transplantation in children. V dropped 3 bases and J dropped 5; count of bases not matched to a gene: 14. Germline V lookup: CDR1 SGHTA, CDR2 FQGTGA. The CDR3 is 17 amino acids. A library of TCRbeta sequences, prepared with unique molecular identifiers, was generated. TCRdb used MiXCR to reprocess the PCR reads, holding one entry per CDR3 protein. The profile covers approximately 340,000 distinct CDR3 sequences, with around a tenth appearing a single time and approximately 2.3% taken by the ten largest.

The receptor was derived from a human donor who donated a stem cell graft to a child with acute lymphoblastic leukemia. The rearrangement joins TRBV7-3 to TRBJ2-5; 8 nucleotides match TRBD2. This sample comprised PBMCs from the stem cell graft donor, obtained from the stem cell graft. CDR3 sequence reads: CASSFNRDSGNDETQYF. For the CDR3, the DNA is TGTGCCAGCAGCTTCAACAGGGATAGCGGGAATGATGAGACCCAGTACTTC.